This T cell receptor (beta chain) was sequenced in a study of early T cells in non-severe SARS-CoV-2 infection (dated by TCRdb to 2020 to 2022). Concerning the study at large: Because TCR sequencing was done on bulk RNA from unsorted whole blood, the alpha and beta chains could not be paired.

The study was a case-control design nested within a healthcare worker cohort in London, UK, with weekly nasopharyngeal swab PCR tests and blood sampling. Healthcare workers were enrolled in the week of the UK lockdown, from 23 to 31 March 2020, and were followed every week for up to roughly 16 weeks. Sequences SQVTM (CDR1) and ANQGSEA (CDR2) are obtained from the germline V gene. V is cut by 3 bases and J by 1 base, and the space between the germline ends is 6 bases. The CDR3 has 13 amino acids, counting the end cysteine and phenylalanine. Only CDR3 DNA is held: 39 bases, read in frame from base 1. This clonotype was seen at least ten times. Its cognate antigen has yet to be identified. Base qualities were left out, and no much larger clone turns up one base away. Library preparation employed 5' RACE. Sequencing was carried out with a NextSeq 500. In the TCR library protocol, unique molecular identifiers were attached to individual cDNA molecules to correct for PCR bias and sequencing error. Both TCR alpha and beta chains were sequenced, and tight co-correlation was observed between alpha and beta sequence abundances in each sample. The paper's processing steps were these. Decombinator V4 was used to annotate TCR sequences for V gene, J gene and CDR3. TCRs were defined as expanded if a significant change between any two time points was detected under a Poisson model with p below 0.0001. TCR abundances were normalised to the total number of TCRs sequenced per sample and expressed as counts per million. TRAV1-2 paired with TRAJ12, TRAJ20 or TRAJ33 defined MAIT TCRs, while TRAV10 paired with TRAJ18 defined iNKT TCRs. VDJdb, accessed on 1 November 2021, was searched for TCRs annotated for CMV, EBV and SARS-CoV-2, and TCRs annotated for more than one antigen were excluded. TCRdb trimmed the raw reads at Q25, called clones with MiXCR and kept productive beta chains. Each CDR3 protein gets just one entry, which takes the most common genes and DNA from the rows behind it. TCRdb, not the authors, supplied the V and J calls. This sample is represented by tens of thousands of distinct CDR3 sequences; around 9.3% of them were singletons. Together, the top ten hold 20% to 25% of the sample.

Overall results and qualifications from the work: VDJdb matching was skewed toward anti-spike CD8 responses, so virus-specific expansions were likely underestimated and private and CD4 specificities were missed.

Sequenced sample: whole blood. The rearrangement joined TRBV29-1 to TRBJ2-2, with a weak D call of TRBD2 (6 bases match). The clonotype was recovered from an adult who was a healthcare worker with PCR-confirmed SARS-CoV-2 infection or an uninfected control (not recorded which). The DNA sequence reads TGCAGCGTTGAGGGAGGGAACACCGGGGAGCTGTTTTTT. This translates into CSVEGGNTGELFF.